The 19 T cell receptor beta chains below come from one sample, sequenced in a study of identical twins. One entry per CDR3 protein results from TCRdb running MiXCR on the 5' RACE reads. This sample yields approximately 600,000 distinct CDR3 sequences, of which around 7.5% are seen a single time; approximately 1.5% belongs to the top ten. This same sample was also part of a study on yellow fever vaccine responses in identical twins.

The material sequenced was PBMCs. These receptors were collected from a woman aged 18-29 years in good health.

This clonotype was detected ten times or more. This chain joins TRBV9 and TRBJ1-2; tentatively, D is TRBD1 (6 bases). Trimming stripped 2 bases from V and 0 bases from J, with 8 bases between. The CDR3 is 14 amino acids. Germline loops: CDR1 SGDLS, CDR2 YYNGEE. CDR3 loop: CASSVGQPNYGYTF. CDR3 nucleotides: TGTGCCAGCAGCGTCGGACAGCCTAACTATGGCTACACCTTC.

This clonotype showed up many times. This chain connects TRBV5-1 to TRBJ1-2, with a weak D call TRBD1 (6 bases). The CDR3 runs 15 residues. Trimming removed 5 bases from V and 2 bases from J, with 16 bases in between. Germline CDR1 is SGHRS and CDR2 is YFSETQ. Written as DNA, the CDR3 is TGCGCCAGCAGACCCCAAGGGGGGTTGAACTATGGCTACACCTTC. It yields the protein CASRPQGGLNYGYTF.

The chain recombines TRBV6-2 or TRBV6-3 with TRBJ2-2; 16 bases match TRBD2. The ends lost 6 bases at V and 8 bases at J; junction bases unmatched: 12. Germline values: CDR1 MNHEY, CDR2 SVGEGT. The CDR3 contains 18 residues. DNA of the CDR3: TGTGCCAGCAGACAACCGGGACTAGCGGGGGGGCCTACGGGGGAGCTGTTTTTT. This sequence encodes CASRQPGLAGGPTGELFF.

This clonotype was detected many times. The rearrangement links TRBV10-3 to TRBJ1-1; D is possibly TRBD1 (6 bases). The germline V and J ends were trimmed by 7 bases and 3 bases, with 18 bases remaining between them. In germline, CDR1 is ENHRY, CDR2 SYGVKD. This CDR3 contains 15 residues. The CDR3 DNA reads TGTGCCATCACACCGGACGGGGGCCCCGACACTGAAGCTTTCTTT. Amino acids: CAITPDGGPDTEAFF.

V usage is TRBV6-5 and J usage is TRBJ2-7, with D perhaps matching TRBD1 (6 bases). This CDR3 has 12 amino acids. Germline V CDR1 and CDR2: MNHEY, SVGAGI. Deletions cut 5 bases from V and 6 bases from J, with 11 bases between. CDR3 sequence (DNA): TGTGCCAGCAGTCACCCCAGGGGCGAGCAGTACGTC. Its protein product is CASSHPRGEQYV.

This clonotype was counted only a few times. An end of the junction does not agree with germline; a read error may underlie this. This chain uses TRBV10-3 with TRBJ2-1; tentatively, D is TRBD1 or TRBD2 (5 bases each). This CDR3 is 11 amino acids long. Germline V gene lookup returns CDR1 ENHRY and CDR2 SYGVKD. The CDR3 nucleotides read TGTGCCATCAGTGAGGGTCAAGGGGTAGCGTTC. Protein: CAISEGQGVAF.

This clonotype has a handful of counts. This sequence joins TRBV2 and TRBJ1-1; D gene ambiguous. Germline V lookup: CDR1 SNHLY, CDR2 FYNNEI. This CDR3 spans 14 amino acids. Trimming pared 3 bases from V and 0 bases from J, leaving 8 bases between. CDR3 nucleotide sequence: TGTGCCAGCAGTGATGTAGGGATGAACACTGAAGCTTTCTTT. Translated, it gives CASSDVGMNTEAFF.

This clonotype was seen a few times. V usage is TRBV15 and J usage is TRBJ2-3, with 10 bases matching TRBD2. CDR3 length: 17 residues. Germline loops: CDR1 LNHNV, CDR2 YYDKDF (reference sequence). V gave up 0 bases and J gave up 5 bases; unmatched junction bases: 8. This chain's CDR3 is CATSRDQRGGPIDTQYF. The CDR3 DNA is TGTGCCACCAGCAGAGATCAGCGGGGGGGCCCAATAGATACGCAGTATTTT.

This clonotype came up a few times. The V gene is TRBV6-4, the J gene TRBJ1-5, with D perhaps TRBD1 (5 bases). V was trimmed by 8 bases and J by 2 bases, leaving 13 bases between them. From germline, CDR1 is MRHNA and CDR2 SNTAGT. This CDR3 has 14 amino acids. CDR3 in amino acids: CASVVLGGNQPQHF. Here the CDR3 DNA reads TGTGCCAGCGTCGTCCTAGGGGGCAATCAGCCCCAGCATTTT.

The rearrangement joins TRBV12-3 or TRBV12-4 to TRBJ2-3; 9 positions match TRBD2. The junction had 14 bases not matched to a gene; V was cut back by 5 bases and J by 2 bases. The CDR3 runs 18 residues. CDR3 nucleotide sequence: TGTGCCAGCAGTACTCCGGCGGGAGGGGCCCAGGTCACAGATACGCAGTATTTT. Translation gives CASSTPAGGAQVTDTQYF.

This clonotype was seen only a few times. The gene calls are TRBV6-1 and TRBJ2-1, with TRBD2 matching over 7 bases. V was pared by 1 base and J by 6 bases, with 3 bases of the junction left unmatched. The CDR3 is 14 amino acids. The germline V gene has CDR1 MNHNS and CDR2 SASEGT. CDR3 bases: TGTGCCAGCAGTGAAGGCCTAGCGGCCAATGAGCAGTTCTTC. It is translated as CASSEGLAANEQFF.

This clonotype was observed many times. The DNA of the CDR3 is TGCAGCGTTGTCCCCCTGACATCACTGGCCCGAGAGACCCAGTACTTC. Protein: CSVVPLTSLARETQYF. The chain couples TRBV29-1 to TRBJ2-5; no firm D call. V gave up 4 bases and J gave up 4 bases, with 22 bases separating them. The CDR3 runs 16 residues. Germline V CDR1 and CDR2: SQVTM, ANQGSEA.

The chain couples TRBV2 to TRBJ1-5, with TRBD1 as a possible D gene (5 bases). Per germline, CDR1 SNHLY and CDR2 FYNNEI. V was trimmed by 5 bases and J by 6 bases, leaving 17 bases between them. The CDR3 covers 15 residues. The DNA for the CDR3 is TGTGCCAGCAGTCAATTCCAACAGGTCAGTCAGCCCCAGCATTTT. Translated, it gives CASSQFQQVSQPQHF. Together with reference TRBV2 and TRBJ1-5, the CDR3 gives the full variable domain: EPEVTQTPSHQVTQMGQEVILRCVPISNHLYFYWYRQILGQKVEFLVSFYNNEISEKSEIFDDQFSVERPDGSNFTLKIRSTKLEDSAMYFCASSQFQQVSQPQHFGDGTRLSIL.

This clonotype was detected many times. The chain recombines TRBV10-3 with TRBJ2-2; D remains ambiguous. The V end was cut by 10 bases, the J end by 7 bases, with 16 bases between. Germline CDR1 reads ENHRY; CDR2 reads SYGVKD. This CDR3 region has 13 residues. The chain's CDR3 is CATAIPTGGELFF. The DNA of the CDR3 is TGTGCCACCGCTATTCCGACGGGCGGGGAGCTGTTTTTT.

This clonotype was seen ten or more times. The rearrangement joins TRBV2 to TRBJ1-4; D is uncertain. V dropped 7 bases and J dropped 8 bases, with 17 bases sitting between them. This CDR3 spans 14 amino acids. Germline-derived CDR1 and CDR2 are SNHLY and FYNNEI. The CDR3 DNA reads TGTGCCAGCAACCCTCCGGCGGGCGGCGAAAAACTGTTTTTT. It yields the protein CASNPPAGGEKLFF.

The chain joins TRBV5-6 to TRBJ2-1; D ambiguous. V lost 1 base to trimming and J lost 2 bases, with 10 bases between them. Germline CDR1 SGHDT, CDR2 YYEEEE. This CDR3 is 15 amino acids long. As DNA, the CDR3 is TGTGCCAGCAGCTTGCGCCCGCCAGCCTACAATGAGCAGTTCTTC. Amino acid sequence: CASSLRPPAYNEQFF.

The chain links TRBV20-1 to TRBJ2-1; 9 positions agree with TRBD2. The V gene end was trimmed by 2 bases and the J gene end by 7 bases; junction bases not matched to a gene: 9. This CDR3 has 15 residues. From germline, CDR1 is DFQATT and CDR2 SNEGSKA (reference sequence). The CDR3 loop reads CSARFSSGRTNEQFF. The CDR3 DNA is TGCAGTGCTAGATTTAGTAGCGGGAGAACAAATGAGCAGTTCTTC.

The chain uses TRBV6-2 or TRBV6-3 and TRBJ2-3; D call uncertain. The V end lost 7 bases, the J end lost 4 bases, and 12 bases lay between the germline ends. The CDR3 loop spans 13 amino acids. CDR1 is MNHEY, CDR2 SVGEGT, per germline. The CDR3 DNA reads as TGTGCCAGCACCGATCCGACCCCAGATACGCAGTATTTT. It encodes CASTDPTPDTQYF.

This clonotype came up a few times. The genes are TRBV18 and TRBJ2-5; TRBD2 aligns across 8 bases. The CDR3 sequence is 15 residues long. V lost 6 bases, J lost 2 bases, and 8 bases stayed unmatched. CDR1 KGHSH and CDR2 LQKENI come from the germline V gene. As DNA, the CDR3 is TGTGCCAGCTCGCGGCAGCGGGAGCCACAAGAGACCCAGTACTTC. It codes for CASSRQREPQETQYF.